This TCR beta chain appears in the sequencing data of a study of blood T cell repertoires in COVID-19. Whole-study context: Sites across the United States, Italy and Spain contributed samples from acute and convalescent COVID-19.

Allocation to cohorts depended on clinical history reported by the participants. Resolution of symptoms, clearance, or two negative PCRs was present in recovered Cohort 3 donors. Germline V lookup: CDR1 MDHEN, CDR2 SYDVKM. This CDR3 region has 11 residues. V gave up 7 bases and J gave up 8 bases, with 11 bases separating them. Per the original methods: Estimation of nucleated cell counts was performed using reference gene primer amplification. Profiling relied on immunoSEQ multiplex PCR, and the TCRdb table lists in-frame clones only, not all of them. V, J and clone size reflect that table, while D and trimming were determined from the DNA. The table has 400,000 or so clones, around 91% seen once; the top ten hold roughly 1.1%. This clone was counted only a few times.

Sequenced material: PBMCs or T cells enriched from blood (not recorded which). This TCR was recovered from a man younger than 45 who had recovered from COVID-19. The chain couples TRBV28 to TRBJ1-1; D unclear. The CDR3 sequence is CASTSNMEAFF. In DNA, the CDR3 is TGTGCCAGCACCTCAAACATGGAAGCTTTCTTT.